The 8 T cell receptor beta chains presented below share a single source sample, sequenced in a study of blood T cell repertoires in COVID-19. TCRdb's table, derived via immunoSEQ multiplex PCR, lists solely in-frame clones and lacks some. The sample contains tens of thousands of clones, almost 85% of which appear only once. Sequencing was done on a sample of peripheral blood. Receptor source: a woman aged 80 or older with acute or convalescent COVID-19.

Notes on this clone: Other DNA sequences in this sample translate to the same CDR3. The rearrangement uses TRBV28 and TRBJ2-7; TRBD2 matches at 8 bases. Germline V CDR1 and CDR2: MDHEN, SYDVKM. The CDR3 has 15 amino acids. V gave up 5 bases and J gave up 2 bases; unmatched junction bases: 8. The CDR3 region has the DNA TGTGCCAGCAGTCTCGGGACTAGATCCACCTACGAGCAGTACTTC. Translating gives CASSLGTRSTYEQYF.

This rearrangement joins TRBV28 to TRBJ2-6; 9 nucleotides match TRBD2. Unmatched junction bases numbered 10, after V lost 11 bases and J lost 2 bases. Germline-derived CDR1 and CDR2 are MDHEN and SYDVKM. CDR3 length: 16 residues. CDR3 amino acids: CASNSGSPPGANVLTF. Written as DNA, the CDR3 is TGTGCCTCTAATAGCGGGAGCCCCCCTGGGGCCAACGTCCTGACTTTC.

The gene calls are TRBV9 and TRBJ2-7; D perhaps matches TRBD2 (5 bases). V was trimmed by 5 bases and J by 2 bases, leaving 14 bases between them. Germline V gives CDR1 SGDLS, CDR2 YYNGEE. CDR3 length equals 14 residues. The CDR3 loop is CASSAGPGTYEQYF. The CDR3 DNA follows: TGTGCCAGCAGTGCGGGCCCTGGAACCTACGAGCAGTACTTC.

The CDR3 is CASKGDDHYGYTF. Here the CDR3 DNA reads TGTGCCAGCAAGGGGGACGATCACTATGGCTACACCTTC. V is TRBV6-5 and J is TRBJ1-2, with D possibly TRBD1 on 6 matching bases. This CDR3 has 13 residues. CDR1 is MNHEY and CDR2 is SVGAGI in the germline V gene. V was clipped by 7 bases and J by 3 bases, with 12 bases between them.

The V and J genes are TRBV7-9 and TRBJ1-1; the D gene is possibly TRBD1 (5 bases). This CDR3 has 17 residues. Between the trimmed V and J ends, which lost 0 bases and 0 bases, there was a span of 14 bases. From germline, CDR1 is SEHNR and CDR2 FQNEAQ (reference sequence). The DNA for the CDR3 is TGTGCCAGCAGCTTAGCTTTTGGCACAGGAGTGAACACTGAAGCTTTCTTT. Residues: CASSLAFGTGVNTEAFF.

This clone was observed at least ten times. V is TRBV6-5 and J is TRBJ2-2; a weak D match, TRBD1 (6 bases). The CDR3 is made up of 14 amino acids. In germline, CDR1 is MNHEY, CDR2 SVGAGI. The germline V and J ends were trimmed by 7 bases and 1 base, with 10 bases remaining between them. The CDR3 here is CASKGRGNTGELFF. The CDR3 nucleotides read TGTGCCAGCAAAGGCAGGGGGAACACCGGGGAGCTGTTTTTT.

The V gene is TRBV5-1, the J gene TRBJ2-2; 7 nucleotides agree with TRBD2. The germline V gene has CDR1 SGHRS and CDR2 YFSETQ. V was pared by 1 base and J by 2 bases, with 5 bases of the junction left unmatched. The CDR3 has 16 residues. The CDR3 region is CASSLLTSLNTGELFF. CDR3 bases: TGCGCCAGCAGCTTGCTGACTAGCCTAAACACCGGGGAGCTGTTTTTT.

The chain combines TRBV7-9 with TRBJ1-4, with D possibly matching TRBD1 (5 bases). The CDR3 extends over 15 amino acids. The V gene lost 3 bases and the J gene lost 4 bases, with 12 bases spanning the gap. Germline V gives CDR1 SEHNR, CDR2 FQNEAQ (reference sequence). The CDR3 nucleotides read TGTGCCAGCAGCTTTACTTCAGGGAATAATGAAAAACTGTTTTTT. Translation: CASSFTSGNNEKLFF.